This is a list of T cell receptor beta chains from one sample in a study of blood T cells in healthy people across ages. MiXCR, run by TCRdb on the 5' RACE reads, gives a single entry per CDR3 protein. The data hold 1.5 million to 2 million distinct CDR3 sequences, with roughly 50% observed a single time. The material sequenced was blood. These receptors all come from a middle-aged woman in good health. CDR3s include the opening cysteine and the closing phenylalanine or tryptophan. The order of the fields is CDR3 protein, V gene, J gene.

CASSQTGTGGSGTQYF	TRBV25-1	TRBJ2-5
CASSSSGTGGEQYF	TRBV7-9	TRBJ2-7
CASSPRRATEAFF	TRBV6-5	TRBJ1-1
CASSPTGQSVNEKLFF	TRBV7-9	TRBJ1-4
CASSLQSQETQYF	TRBV7-9	TRBJ2-5
CTSSLEGGIGETQYF	TRBV7-2	TRBJ2-5
CATSRGSGTGIYGYTF	TRBV15	TRBJ1-2
CSARDIRRGTEAFF	TRBV20-1	TRBJ1-1
CASSEKTSGSYNEQFF	TRBV2	TRBJ2-1
CASSLRGTGVYGYTF	TRBV7-8	TRBJ1-2
CASSWAHSPLHF	TRBV6-2/TRBV6-3	TRBJ1-6
CASSWTAPSPTNEKLFF	TRBV27	TRBJ1-4
CSARDLGQGDYSNQPQHF	TRBV20-1	TRBJ1-5
CASGGSGALYEQYF	TRBV28	TRBJ2-7
CASSLDFSSPLHF	TRBV5-1	TRBJ1-6
CSARPAGHEKLFF	TRBV20-1	TRBJ1-4
CASSLVLAGGRYNEQFF	TRBV11-2	TRBJ2-1
CASSVKASGGISTDTQYF	TRBV9	TRBJ2-3
CASSSRSNEKLFF	TRBV6-6	TRBJ1-4
CASSDSARFYSTDTQYF	TRBV6-1	TRBJ2-3
CASSLSGQGFEQYF	TRBV18	NA
CASSRIQSTADYGYTF	TRBV3-1	TRBJ1-2
CASRDTANEKLFF	TRBV6-5	TRBJ1-4
CASGFALPQGGGERFF	TRBV12-5	TRBJ2-1
CASSVTSGGARETQYF	TRBV6-1	TRBJ2-5
CASRTSGGADEQYF	TRBV27	TRBJ2-7
CASREQDNEQFF	TRBV2	TRBJ2-1
CASSQGVVNYYGYTF	TRBV4-1	TRBJ1-2
CASVRDPGGGYGYTF	TRBV6-1	TRBJ1-2
CASGLEPGTEAFF	TRBV12-5	TRBJ1-1
CASTATDGANVLTF	TRBV13	TRBJ2-6
CASSLPYREREQFF	TRBV7-3	TRBJ2-1
CASSLGQDWQPQHF	TRBV18	TRBJ1-5
CASSDDWNSPLHF	TRBV7-3	TRBJ1-6
CASSQEARQTEAFF	TRBV4-3	TRBJ1-1
CAIRDSSTDTQYF	TRBV10-3	TRBJ2-3
CASSSRDSGGQYF	TRBV9	TRBJ2-7
CASSSLVPTGGETQYF	TRBV6-6	TRBJ2-5
CASSNNDAGAKNIQYF	TRBV4-3	TRBJ2-4
CASSQTGQDTDTQYF	TRBV3-1	TRBJ2-3
CASSLADTSIQYF	TRBV13	TRBJ2-4
CSAGTGGGYTF	TRBV29-1	TRBJ1-2
CSAPKRTSGEEQFF	TRBV20-1	TRBJ2-1
CSVAFGTDNSPLHF	TRBV29-1	TRBJ1-6
CSAGPSENYGYTF	TRBV20-1	TRBJ1-2
CASSFRRYNEKLFF	TRBV12-3/TRBV12-4	TRBJ1-4
CASSLLMGSGALGRETQYF	TRBV5-6	TRBJ2-5
CSARRAPVWFYEQYF	TRBV20-1	TRBJ2-7
CASSLATGVRFYEQYF	TRBV5-5	NA
CASNPFRSYNEQFF	TRBV6-5	TRBJ2-1
CASSSRSLQESSNQPQHF	TRBV7-2	TRBJ1-5
CASSPPGYLEQFF	TRBV28	TRBJ2-1
CSGTGTGYYEQYF	TRBV29-1	TRBJ2-7